Listed below are T cell receptor beta chains from one sample, sequenced in a study of OX40 agonist ivuxolimab in advanced cancers. Data came from immunoSEQ multiplex PCR; TCRdb stores just in-frame clones and leaves some out. The sample has 20,000 to 25,000 clones; roughly 84% are singletons. The sample here was CD4+ or CD8+ T cells sorted from blood, taken in a trial of the OX40 agonist ivuxolimab. These receptors all come from an adult with an advanced solid tumor such as melanoma, head and neck, liver or kidney cancer. Each CDR3 is given with its conserved first and last residue. Fields, in order: J gene, D gene, V gene, clone size, CDR3 protein, CDR3 DNA. A D gene is named only where the DNA matches it firmly. Clone size appears in some rows only: once, few, many, or a class for an expanded clone.

>TRBJ2-1|NA|TRBV28|NA
CASSLYIYRATYNEQFF
TGTGCCAGCAGTTTATATATCTATAGGGCCACCTACAATGAGCAGTTCTTC
>TRBJ2-1|TRBD1|TRBV27|NA
CASSPDRASYNEQFF
TGTGCCAGCAGTCCCGACAGGGCCTCCTACAATGAGCAGTTCTTC
>TRBJ2-7|NA|TRBV27|NA
CASSLSAASYEQYF
TGTGCCAGCAGTTTATCGGCAGCCTCCTACGAGCAGTACTTC
>TRBJ2-5|NA|TRBV12-2|NA
CASRSRNEAQETQYF
TGTGCAAGTCGCTCCCGGAACGAGGCTCAAGAGACCCAGTACTTC
>TRBJ2-4|NA|TRBV6-1|NA
CASRGHIAKNIQYF
TGTGCCAGCAGGGGACATATAGCCAAAAACATTCAGTACTTC
>TRBJ2-3|NA|TRBV11-2|NA
CASSPPGRGDTDTQYF
TGTGCCAGCAGCCCCCCGGGGAGGGGGGACACAGATACGCAGTATTTT
>TRBJ2-7|TRBD2|TRBV6-5|NA
CASSYGGGSEQYF
TGTGCCAGCAGTTACGGGGGGGGTAGCGAGCAGTACTTC
>TRBJ2-3|TRBD2|TRBV7-8|NA
CASSLYSGGSTDTQYF
TGTGCCAGCAGCTTATATAGCGGGGGGAGCACAGATACGCAGTATTTT
>TRBJ1-1|TRBD1|TRBV4-1|few
CASSQRDRENTEAFF
TGCGCCAGCAGCCAACGGGACAGGGAGAACACTGAAGCTTTCTTT
>TRBJ2-3|NA|TRBV11-2|NA
CASSSQGGPADTQYF
TGTGCCAGCAGCTCACAGGGAGGCCCGGCAGATACGCAGTATTTT
>TRBJ1-5|NA|TRBV6-1|few
CASSEAGQPQHF
TGTGCCAGCAGTGAAGCAGGGCAGCCCCAGCATTTT
>TRBJ2-7|TRBD1|TRBV5-6|few
CASRTGTGGYEQYF
TGTGCCAGCAGAACCGGGACAGGGGGCTACGAGCAGTACTTC
>TRBJ1-4|NA|TRBV5-1|NA
CASNPGGEEKLFF
TGCGCCAGCAACCCGGGAGGGGAGGAAAAACTGTTTTTT
>TRBJ2-1|TRBD2|TRBV28|NA
CASRLAGGDEQFF
TGTGCCAGCAGACTAGCGGGGGGGGATGAGCAGTTCTTC
>TRBJ2-1|NA|TRBV7-6|NA
CASSFHRGEGEQFF
TGTGCCAGCAGCTTTCACAGGGGGGAGGGGGAGCAGTTCTTC
>TRBJ1-3|NA|TRBV9|NA
CASSVAGGGGGGNTIYF
TGTGCCAGCAGCGTAGCTGGAGGCGGGGGCGGTGGAAACACCATATATTTT
>TRBJ2-2|TRBD1|TRBV11-3|few
CATRTGNGELFF
TGTGCCACGAGGACAGGCAACGGGGAGCTGTTTTTT
>TRBJ2-7|NA|TRBV5-4|NA
CASSLIGGTYEQYF
TGTGCCAGCAGCTTGATCGGCGGAACCTACGAGCAGTACTTC
>TRBJ2-7|NA|TRBV6-5|NA
CASTSPAGFYEQYF
TGTGCCAGCACCTCCCCGGCGGGGTTCTACGAGCAGTACTTC
>TRBJ2-5|TRBD2|TRBV9|NA
CASSVGEAGGPGTQYF
TGTGCCAGCAGCGTAGGAGAAGCGGGGGGGCCGGGGACCCAGTACTTC
>TRBJ2-2|NA|TRBV4-1|NA
CASSQWQVDDTGELFF
TGCGCCAGCAGCCAGTGGCAGGTTGATGACACCGGGGAGCTGTTTTTT
>TRBJ1-2|TRBD1|TRBV7-9|NA
CASRYRGHGYTF
TGTGCCAGCAGATACAGGGGTCATGGCTACACCTTC
>TRBJ2-3|NA|TRBV28|NA
CASSQGGLQRTQYF
TGTGCCAGCAGTCAGGGGGGACTACAAAGGACGCAGTATTTT
>TRBJ1-5|NA|TRBV19|NA
CASSTGVGNGGNQPQHF
TGTGCCAGTAGTACCGGCGTGGGGAATGGAGGCAATCAGCCCCAGCATTTT
>TRBJ2-2|TRBD2|TRBV27|NA
CASSVASGYTGELFF
TGTGCCAGCAGTGTAGCTAGCGGGTACACCGGGGAGCTGTTTTTT
>TRBJ1-1|NA|TRBV10-2|few
CASSESRGRTEAFF
TGCGCCAGCAGTGAGTCCCGGGGCCGGACTGAAGCTTTCTTT
>TRBJ2-7|TRBD1|TRBV7-9|NA
CASSLRTGTGYMEQYF
TGTGCCAGCAGCTTAAGGACCGGGACAGGGTATATGGAGCAGTACTTC
>TRBJ2-3|TRBD2|TRBV7-9|NA
CASSSTSGGADTQYF
TGTGCCAGCAGCTCTACTAGCGGGGGGGCAGATACGCAGTATTTT
>TRBJ1-4|TRBD1|TRBV5-8|once
CASSSGSGTEYEKLFF
TGTGCCAGCAGCTCAGGGTCCGGGACAGAGTATGAAAAACTGTTTTTT
>TRBJ1-4|TRBD1|TRBV19|once
CASSSNMWTGPNEKLFF
TGTGCCAGTAGTTCGAATATGTGGACAGGGCCTAATGAAAAACTGTTTTTT
>TRBJ2-3|TRBD1|TRBV28|NA
CASSSTRDSRSADTQYF
TGTGCCAGCAGTTCGACCCGGGACAGTAGAAGCGCAGATACGCAGTATTTT
>TRBJ2-5|NA|TRBV29-1|NA
CSVEDEGSGETQYF
TGCAGCGTTGAAGATGAAGGTAGCGGAGAGACCCAGTACTTC
>TRBJ1-2|TRBD1|TRBV5-1|few
CASSSDRGQGNGYTF
TGCGCCAGCAGCTCGGACAGGGGGCAAGGTAATGGCTACACCTTC
>TRBJ2-1|TRBD1|TRBV28|NA
CASSRDRPYNEQFF
TGTGCCAGCAGTCGGGACAGGCCCTACAATGAGCAGTTCTTC
>TRBJ2-7|NA|TRBV28|NA
CASSLAQGPSYEQYF
TGTGCCAGCAGCTTAGCACAGGGACCCTCCTACGAGCAGTACTTC
>TRBJ2-3|TRBD2|TRBV7-6|NA
CASSLAGGSSTDTQYF
TGTGCCAGCTCTCTAGCGGGGGGATCTAGCACAGATACGCAGTATTTT
>TRBJ2-2|NA|TRBV7-9|NA
CASRPTGELFF
TGTGCCAGCAGACCGACCGGGGAGCTGTTTTTT
>TRBJ1-6|NA|TRBV2|once
CASSEALPPSGSPLHF
TGTGCCAGCAGTGAAGCGCTTCCCCCGAGCGGTTCACCCCTCCACTTT